The TCR beta chain described here comes from a study of blood T cell repertoires in COVID-19. The protocol was immunoSEQ multiplex PCR, while the TCRdb copy is restricted to in-frame clones and leaves out a portion. The profile shows over 200,000 clones, 75% to 90% of them singletons. V lost 3 bases, J lost 5 bases, and 12 bases stayed unmatched. The CDR3 extends over 16 amino acids. CDR1 and CDR2 (germline): SGHAT, FQNNGV. The source is a woman aged 25-40 years who had been exposed to COVID-19. The chain is built from TRBV11-2 and TRBJ2-5, with 7 bases fitting TRBD2. Sequenced: PBMCs or T cells enriched from blood (not recorded which). The CDR3, as DNA: TGTGCCAGCAGCTTTCTCGCCAGGACCGGGGGGGAGACCCAGTACTTC. Translating it yields CASSFLARTGGETQYF.